This T cell receptor (beta chain) was sequenced in a study of beta chain features in type 1 diabetes. With regard to this clone: Its specificity is not known.

CDR1 and CDR2 (germline): LNHNV, YYDKDF (reference sequence). The CDR3 has 15 residues. V shed 0 bases and J 3 bases; nucleotides not matched to a gene: 4. Overall study results and limits: A greater similarity of naive, central memory and Treg TCRB repertoires was seen among patients than among healthy donors. Type 1 diabetes patients had TCRB CDR3s that were shorter (moderately but significantly so) in all four CD4+ subsets. In cDNA sequencing, cells with high TCR expression could be over-represented.

Sequencing targeted expressed TCRB transcripts, as all isolated RNA had been reverse transcribed. Sequencing used immunoSEQ multiplex PCR; TCRdb keeps in-frame clones, though not all of them. Among hundreds of thousands of clones listed, about 14% were seen once. Source material: naive CD4+ T cells from blood. The receptor comes from a man aged 18 to 30 with type 1 diabetes. J is TRBJ2-5 and V is TRBV15, with TRBD1 matching over 7 bases. The CDR3 loop reads CATSRDRDRKETQYF. The CDR3 DNA follows: TGTGCCACCAGCAGAGACCGGGACAGAAAAGAGACCCAGTACTTC.